The 18 T cell receptor beta chains below were found in one sample sequenced in a study of Ad26.COV2.S vaccination and SARS-CoV-2 variants. TCRdb's table, derived via immunoSEQ multiplex PCR, lists solely in-frame clones and lacks some. Here the sample spans about 280,000 clones, over 75% being singletons. Treatment noted: 15 to 20 received Ad26.COV2.S at low or high dose, single or two shots; 5 received placebo; per-sample allocation not given. Samples came from day 63 after the first vaccine or placebo injection. Specimen: peripheral blood, collected in a trial of Ad26.COV2.S vaccine versus placebo. The source of these receptors is a person between 18 and 65 years old who received the Ad26.COV2.S COVID-19 vaccine or a placebo.

The V gene is TRBV27, the J gene TRBJ2-7; 9 positions match TRBD2. The trim removed 4 bases at V and 2 bases at J, leaving 12 bases unmatched. CDR3 length equals 17 residues. Germline V gene sequence: CDR1 MNHEY, CDR2 SMNVEV (reference sequence). CDR3 sequence reads: CASSSRTSSGNTYEQYF. Here the CDR3 DNA reads TGTGCCAGCAGTTCCCGTACGTCTAGCGGGAATACCTACGAGCAGTACTTC.

The chain couples TRBV10-1 to TRBJ2-2; 7 nucleotides align to TRBD2. The trim removed 6 bases at V and 4 bases at J, leaving 8 bases unmatched. CDR3 length: 15 residues. The V gene's germline CDR1 is WNHNN and CDR2 SYGVQD (reference sequence). The CDR3 DNA reads TGCGCCAGCAGCCCGTCCTGGACTAGCACCGGGGAGCTGTTTTTT. This sequence encodes CASSPSWTSTGELFF.

This chain joins TRBV19 and TRBJ2-7, with TRBD1 as a possible D gene (5 bases). CDR3 length equals 16 residues. V shed 5 bases and J shed 3 bases, with 20 bases lying between them. Looked up from germline, CDR1 is LNHDA and CDR2 is SQIVND (reference sequence). CDR3 sequence reads: CASSRRLDNYLYEQYF. CDR3 nucleotides: TGTGCCAGTAGTCGTCGGTTGGACAACTATCTCTACGAGCAGTACTTC.

The chain recombines TRBV15 with TRBJ1-1, with D possibly TRBD1 on 6 matching bases. Germline assignment: CDR1 LNHNV and CDR2 YYDKDF (reference sequence). V was shortened by 0 bases and J by 0 bases, with 8 bases between the two germline ends. This CDR3 comprises 15 residues. The CDR3 DNA is TGTGCCACCAGCAGAGATCAGGGGATGAACACTGAAGCTTTCTTT. Protein sequence: CATSRDQGMNTEAFF.

The rearrangement links TRBV5-1 to TRBJ1-2, with D unresolved. The germline CDR1 and CDR2 sequences are SGHRS and YFSETQ. CDR3 length equals 15 residues. The V end was cut by 6 bases, the J end by 0 bases, with 15 bases between. CDR3 coding DNA: TGCGCCAGCAAAGACGACACCCAGACTAACTATGGCTACACCTTC. Residues: CASKDDTQTNYGYTF.

The V call is TRBV7-2, the J call TRBJ2-3; TRBD1 or TRBD2 may be the D gene (6 bases each). The CDR3 spans 15 residues. V was cut by 1 base and J by 3 bases, with 11 bases left in between. CDR1 is SGHTA and CDR2 is FQGNSA in the germline V gene. CDR3 coding DNA: TGTGCCAGCAGCTTAGGAGGGGGGAGGACAGATACGCAGTATTTT. This encodes CASSLGGGRTDTQYF. Combining the CDR3 with reference TRBV7-2 and TRBJ2-3 gives the whole variable domain GAGVSQSPSNKVTEKGKDVELRCDPISGHTALYWYRQSLGQGLEFLIYFQGNSAPDKSGLPSDRFSAERTGGSVSTLTIQRTQQEDSAVYLCASSLGGGRTDTQYFGPGTRLTVL.

This clone was counted a few times. The rearrangement links TRBV28 to TRBJ2-3; a weak D match, TRBD2 (6 bases). This CDR3 has 14 residues. Per the germline V gene, CDR1 is MDHEN and CDR2 is SYDVKM. The V and J ends lost 3 bases and 1 base respectively, with 8 bases between them. The CDR3 sequence is CASSFVAGTDTQYF. The DNA for the CDR3 is TGTGCCAGCAGTTTCGTAGCGGGCACAGATACGCAGTATTTT.

This chain joins TRBV4-1 and TRBJ2-7, with D unclear. V lost 1 base and J lost 6, with 16 bases in between. Germline CDR1 reads MGHRA; CDR2 reads YSYEKL. There are 15 residues in the CDR3. CDR3 nucleotides: TGCGCCAGCAGCCAAGCCCGGGCCTCGAGTCGCGAGCAGTACTTC. Residues: CASSQARASSREQYF.

Here the CDR3 reads CASRRQAASGSYEQYF. The DNA for the CDR3 is TGCGCCAGCAGGCGGCAGGCTGCTAGCGGGAGCTACGAGCAGTACTTC. V gene TRBV10-2 combines with J gene TRBJ2-7; 10 nucleotides align to TRBD2. J gave up 3 bases and V 6 bases, and 11 bases lay outside the gene matches. This CDR3 region has 16 residues. The germline V gene encodes CDR1 WSHSY and CDR2 SAAADI.

The chain carries TRBV12-5 and TRBJ2-6; D is unclear. The germline gives CDR1 LGHNT, CDR2 FRNRAP. Deletions cut 7 bases from V and 3 bases from J, with 7 bases between. The CDR3 is 13 amino acids. CDR3 nucleotides: TGTGCTAGTGCCTTGATTGGGGCCAACGTCCTGACTTTC. This translates into CASALIGANVLTF.

The V gene is TRBV4-2, the J gene TRBJ1-4; no reliable D call. Germline CDR1 and CDR2: LGHNA and YNFKEQ. The CDR3 is 15 amino acids. Trimming stripped 4 bases from V and 0 bases from J, with 9 bases between. CDR3 nucleotide sequence: TGTGCCAGCAGCCCACTAGGGCCAACTAATGAAAAACTGTTTTTT. It translates to CASSPLGPTNEKLFF.

The chain combines TRBV15 with TRBJ1-1; D unresolved. Per the germline V gene, CDR1 is LNHNV and CDR2 is YYDKDF (reference sequence). Trimming cost V 8 bases and J 8 bases, with 18 bases left between them. The CDR3 totals 13 residues. The CDR3, as DNA: TGTGCCACCGCTCGAGGCCACAAAGAGGAAGCTTTCTTT. This gives the protein CATARGHKEEAFF.

The J gene is TRBJ1-1, the V gene TRBV6-6; TRBD1 matches at 7 bases. The junction had 5 bases not matched to a gene; V was cut back by 2 bases and J by 8 bases. Looked up from germline, CDR1 is MNHNY and CDR2 is SVGAGI (reference sequence). The CDR3 extends over 13 amino acids. For the CDR3, the DNA is TGTGCCAGCAGTTACCCTTTGACAGGGGAAGCTTTCTTT. Its translation: CASSYPLTGEAFF.

The rearrangement uses TRBV7-9 and TRBJ1-1, with D unclear. V was trimmed by 2 bases and J by 6 bases, leaving 7 bases between them. This CDR3 has 12 amino acids. CDR1 SEHNR and CDR2 FQNEAQ come from the germline V gene (reference sequence). The CDR3 reads CASSLPRAEAFF. CDR3 DNA sequence: TGTGCCAGCAGCTTACCCCGCGCTGAAGCTTTCTTT. The entire variable domain, with the rest obtained from reference TRBV7-9 and TRBJ1-1, is as follows: DTGVSQNPRHKITKRGQNVTFRCDPISEHNRLYWYRQTLGQGPEFLTYFQNEAQLEKSRLLSDRFSAERPKGSFSTLEIQRTEQGDSAMYLCASSLPRAEAFFGQGTRLTVV.

As for this clone: The junction does not match germline at one end; this may be a read error. V gene TRBV11-2 combines with J gene TRBJ2-1; no clear D gene. Per the germline V gene, CDR1 is SGHAT and CDR2 is FQNNGV. The CDR3 is 11 residues long. In DNA, the CDR3 is TGTGCCAGCAGCCTAGAGGTGGTACAGTTCTTC. This encodes CASSLEVVQFF.

J is TRBJ1-2 and V is TRBV29-1, with 10 bases aligning to TRBD1. CDR1 is SQVTM, CDR2 ANQGSEA, per germline. The CDR3 totals 17 residues. With V trimmed by 4 bases and J by 2 bases, 13 bases remained unmatched. CDR3 loop: CSVGLSGTGVTNYGYTF. In DNA form, the CDR3 reads TGCAGCGTTGGACTATCCGGGACAGGGGTTACGAACTATGGCTACACCTTC.

The chain joins TRBV7-3 to TRBJ2-7, with 11 bases matching TRBD1. The germline V gene encodes CDR1 SGHTA and CDR2 FQGTGA. J lost 7 bases, V lost 5 bases, and 7 bases had no gene match. This CDR3 is 14 amino acids long. The CDR3 protein is CASSPGTGGREQYF. The CDR3 DNA reads TGTGCCAGCAGCCCCGGGACAGGGGGAAGAGAGCAGTACTTC. Full variable domain (remainder filled in from reference TRBV7-3 and TRBJ2-7): GAGVSQTPSNKVTEKGKYVELRCDPISGHTALYWYRQSLGQGPEFLIYFQGTGAADDSGLPNDRFFAVRPEGSVSTLKIQRTERGDSAVYLCASSPGTGGREQYFGPGTRLTVT.

The rearrangement joins TRBV6-5 to TRBJ2-5; D not resolved. The CDR3 contains 12 residues. The V end lost 10 bases, the J end lost 2 bases, and 11 bases lay between the germline ends. Germline CDR1 is MNHEY and CDR2 is SVGAGI. This CDR3 is CATSPNQETQYF. The CDR3 DNA follows: TGTGCCACCTCCCCAAATCAAGAGACCCAGTACTTC.